This TCR beta chain comes out of a study of OX40 agonist ivuxolimab in advanced cancers. The overall study: Patients were treated with intravenous ivuxolimab, dosed at 0.01 to 10 mg/kg and infused every 2 weeks.

The germline V gene has CDR1 SGHTA and CDR2 FQGNSA. The CDR3 is 15 residues long. V lost 5 bases and J lost 7; bases outside the gene matches: 8. TCRdb's table, derived via immunoSEQ multiplex PCR, lists solely in-frame clones and lacks some. The table has approximately 82,000 clones, 88% seen once. The clonotype originates from an adult with an advanced solid tumor such as melanoma, head and neck, liver or kidney cancer. V and J are TRBV7-2 and TRBJ2-2, with 9 nucleotides matching TRBD1. The specimen was CD4+ or CD8+ T cells sorted from blood, collected in a trial of the OX40 agonist ivuxolimab. In DNA form, the CDR3 reads TGTGCCAGCAGCAGACAGGGGGAATGGAGCGGGGAGCTGTTTTTT. Amino acids: CASSRQGEWSGELFF. Combining the CDR3 with reference TRBV7-2 and TRBJ2-2 gives the whole variable domain GAGVSQSPSNKVTEKGKDVELRCDPISGHTALYWYRQSLGQGLEFLIYFQGNSAPDKSGLPSDRFSAERTGGSVSTLTIQRTQQEDSAVYLCASSRQGEWSGELFFGEGSRLTVL.